This T cell receptor (beta chain) was sequenced for a study of T cells in Graves' hyperthyroidism and ophthalmopathy. As for the study in general: Upon initial diagnosis and before any treatment, peripheral blood was collected. Study results and caveats: Among thyroid clonotypes expanded above 0.001, most also appeared in blood.

What was amplified from RNA transcripts were TCR beta CDR3 regions. TCR CDR3 regions were first amplified by RT-PCR with HTBI primers. In TCRdb, the multiplex PCR reads were re-called with MiXCR into one record per CDR3 protein. Among around 250,000 distinct CDR3 sequences listed, about 15% were seen once. Patients were excluded for uncontrolled infection, other autoimmune disease, pregnancy or lactation. Diagnoses were made from clinical symptoms, serum measures (thyroxine and TRAb), thyroid ultrasound and orbital computed tomography. Trimming pared 3 bases from V and 1 base from J, leaving 12 bases between. Germline CDR1 DFQATT, CDR2 SNEGSKA (reference sequence). The CDR3 is 15 amino acids. This clonotype turned up a few times. The antigen remains undetermined.

The TCR sequence derives from a woman between 40 and 55 years old with Graves' hyperthyroidism that later progressed to Graves' ophthalmopathy. The chain links TRBV20-1 to TRBJ2-2, with D uncertain. Sequencing was performed on blood. For the CDR3, the DNA is TGCAGTGCTAGTCGCCAGGATCTGAACACCGGGGAGCTGTTTTTT. Its protein product is CSASRQDLNTGELFF.